The sequence of this T cell receptor (beta chain) was determined in a study of CXCR3-negative and CXCR3-positive naive CD8 T cells (dated by TCRdb to the late 2010s). Study-level background: Some 130 million TRB reads were obtained in total, roughly 1.5 +/- 0.3 million reads per library. The diversity and physicochemical repertoire analyses included fewer than twelve donors pooled from two independent experiments. Naive subsets from several donors and memory cells from 3 donors were included in the TRBV-TRBJ cluster analysis. Broad study findings and their caveats: Both naive subsets had comparably high repertoire diversity, while memory CD8+ T cells had much lower repertoire diversity. Compared with CXCR3-negative naive cells, CXCR3-positive naive cells had TRB CDR3s with higher hydrophobicity (lower Kidera factor 4), lower energy, and higher strength and volume indices. Freshly isolated PBMCs were used for most assays because CXCR3 expression went down partially after cryopreservation. Because surface CD5, which has been linked to self-reactivity in mice, was comparable between naive subsets, TCR interaction strength was also inferred from TRB CDR3 physicochemical properties. Within the same donor, TRBV-TRBJ usage looked similar between naive CXCR3-negative and CXCR3-positive cells, but memory cells had distinct patterns.

CDR1 and CDR2, looked up from the germline V gene, are SQVTM and ANQGSEA. Inclusive of the bounding cysteine and phenylalanine, the CDR3 is 14 residues long. The protein alone is recorded here. These reads were obtained on a NextSeq 550. The Human TCR Profiling Kit (MiLaboratory) was used to make UMI-labeled 5' RACE TRB cDNA libraries. The full amount of extracted RNA was used for cDNA synthesis, and the full amount of resulting cDNA was used for PCR amplification. Libraries were prepared in parallel with an identical number of PCR cycles. Regarding the original processing steps: With a requirement of at least two reads per UMI, MIGEC and MiXCR extracted about 50,000 +/- 10,000 unique UMI-labeled TRB cDNA molecules per library. An average of approximately 40,000 +/- 10,000 functional in-frame TRB CDR3 nucleotide clonotypes without stop codons was found per library. Diversity metrics, including normalized Shannon-Wiener and Chao1, were computed in VDJtools after downsampling to 5000 UMI-labeled TRB molecules per sample. For the central five CDR3 residues, VDJtools calculated physicochemical properties weighted by clonotype size, namely interaction energy, strength, volume and Kidera factor 4. TCRdb reprocessed the public reads and reports one entry per CDR3 protein sequence, without DNA. These V and J calls derive from TCRdb rather than the authors' analysis. The sample's own table lists 130,000 to 150,000 distinct CDR3 sequences. Over 0.25% of the sample is held by the ten biggest clonotypes.

Comment on this clonotype: Its antigen is unknown.

For each CD8+ T cell subset, flow sorting was done in triplicate, and 300,000 to 350,000 cells per subset went directly into RLT lysis buffer. Naive CD8+ T cells were defined stringently as CD45RO-CCR7+CD27+CD95- to exclude memory contaminants. Standard density gradient centrifugation was used to isolate peripheral blood mononuclear cells from buffy coats. Naive CXCR3-negative and CXCR3-positive CD8+ T cells were flow-sorted using a FACSAria III. Total RNA was extracted from sorted cells using an RNeasy Mini Kit. The sequence links TRBV29-1 to TRBJ2-3; TCRdb selects TRBD2, and the lack of DNA leaves this call unchecked. The sequenced material came from naive CXCR3+ CD8+ T cells from blood. Per the publication, the cell subset or site label means: CD45RO-CCR7+CD27+CD95- naive CD8+ T cells expressing CXCR3 (TNR3+). The origin of this receptor is a human donor in good health. Some clones in this sample may be carry-over from other donors' samples. The CDR3 in this case is CSVDSSGRTDTQYF.